This T cell receptor beta chain was recorded in a study of shared clonotypes between healthy human individuals. A remark on this clone: Its target is unknown.

Trimming left V 8 bases short and J 5 bases short, with 15 bases between. Germline V gives CDR1 WSHSY, CDR2 SAAADI. This CDR3 has 13 amino acids. Regarding the study as a whole: Clonotype sharing across several donors was observed for 4.5% to 6.5% of naive CD4 clonotypes. The study's rarefaction showed incomplete sorted-subset sequencing despite large depth. All-four-donor shared clonotypes had higher generation probabilities than non-shared clonotypes did.

Deep-level assay runs were performed. TCRdb keeps only in-frame clones here, not all; method: immunoSEQ multiplex PCR. The sample records approximately 530,000 clones, roughly 95% being singletons. The chain links TRBV10-2 to TRBJ2-5; possibly TRBD2 for D (5 bases). Sequenced: naive CD4+ T cells sorted from blood. The subset was: CD45RA+ positively selected. The TCR comes from a woman aged 25-40 years in good health. The CDR3 is CASGLGGLETQYF. The CDR3 nucleotides are TGCGCCAGCGGTCTTGGCGGGTTGGAGACCCAGTACTTC.